This TCR beta chain emerged from a study of T cell changes during pregnancy in multiple sclerosis. Sequencing used immunoSEQ multiplex PCR; TCRdb keeps in-frame clones, though not all of them. The sample includes about 110,000 clones, 92% of them seen just once. The CDR3 has 18 residues. Per germline, CDR1 MNHEY and CDR2 SMNVEV (reference sequence). Germline trimming cut 6 bases from V and 4 bases from J; bases unmatched to any gene: 14. The specimen was peripheral blood, collected in the third trimester of pregnancy. The chain has TRBV27 and TRBJ2-1; 11 nucleotides agree with TRBD2. This TCR was sampled from a female donor with multiple sclerosis, enrolled in a pregnancy study. This CDR3 is CASRRDEPGLAVYNEQFF. CDR3 nucleotides: TGTGCCAGCAGGAGAGACGAGCCGGGACTAGCGGTGTACAATGAGCAGTTCTTC.